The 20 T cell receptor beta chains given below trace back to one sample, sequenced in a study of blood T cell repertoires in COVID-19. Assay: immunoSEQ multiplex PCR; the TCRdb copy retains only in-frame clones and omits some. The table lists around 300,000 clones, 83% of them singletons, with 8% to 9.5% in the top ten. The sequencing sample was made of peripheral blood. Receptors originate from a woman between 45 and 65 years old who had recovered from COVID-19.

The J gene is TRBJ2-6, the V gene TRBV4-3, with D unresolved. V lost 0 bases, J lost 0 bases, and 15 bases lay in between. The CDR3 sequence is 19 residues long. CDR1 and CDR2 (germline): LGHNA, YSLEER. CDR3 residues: CASSQEDSSSSSGANVLTF. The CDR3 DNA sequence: TGCGCCAGCAGCCAAGAAGACTCCTCTTCCAGCTCTGGGGCCAACGTCCTGACTTTC.

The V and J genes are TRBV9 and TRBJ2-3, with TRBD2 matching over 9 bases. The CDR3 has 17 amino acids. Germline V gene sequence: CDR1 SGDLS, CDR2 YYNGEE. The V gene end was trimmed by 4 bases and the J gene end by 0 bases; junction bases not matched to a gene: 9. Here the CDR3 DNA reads TGTGCCAGCAGCCCCCAAGGGACTAGCCTTAGCACAGATACGCAGTATTTT. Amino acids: CASSPQGTSLSTDTQYF.

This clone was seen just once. The CDR3 is CASSDRTGVTGELFF. The CDR3 DNA sequence: TGTGCCAGCAGCGATAGGACAGGGGTCACCGGGGAGCTGTTTTTT. The rearrangement links TRBV9 to TRBJ2-2, with TRBD1 matching over 9 bases. CDR3 length equals 15 residues. Germline V CDR1 and CDR2: SGDLS, YYNGEE. The V segment lost 3 bases and the J segment 4 bases; nucleotides outside the gene matches: 4.

This CDR3 reads CASRSANYGYTF. The DNA of the CDR3 is TGTGCCAGCAGGTCAGCTAACTATGGCTACACCTTC. The chain recombines TRBV6-5 with TRBJ1-2; no reliable D call. The V gene lost 6 bases and the J gene lost 0 bases, with 5 bases spanning the gap. The CDR3 runs to 12 residues. The germline CDR1 and CDR2 sequences are MNHEY and SVGAGI.

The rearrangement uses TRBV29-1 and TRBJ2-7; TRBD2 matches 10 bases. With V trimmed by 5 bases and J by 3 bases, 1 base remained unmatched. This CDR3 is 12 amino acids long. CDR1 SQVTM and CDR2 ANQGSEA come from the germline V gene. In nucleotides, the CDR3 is TGCAGCGTTTCTAGCGGGAGCTACGAGCAGTACTTC. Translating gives CSVSSGSYEQYF.

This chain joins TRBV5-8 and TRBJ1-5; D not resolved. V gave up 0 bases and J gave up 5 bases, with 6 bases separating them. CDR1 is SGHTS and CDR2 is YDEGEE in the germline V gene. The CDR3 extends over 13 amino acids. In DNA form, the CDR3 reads TGTGCCAGCAGCTTGGGGCCATATCAGCCCCAGCATTTT. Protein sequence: CASSLGPYQPQHF.

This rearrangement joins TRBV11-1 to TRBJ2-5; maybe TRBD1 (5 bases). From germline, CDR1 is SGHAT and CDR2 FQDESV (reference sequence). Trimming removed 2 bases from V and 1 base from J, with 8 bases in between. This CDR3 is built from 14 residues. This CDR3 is CASSLQDTQETQYF. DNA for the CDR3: TGTGCCAGCAGCTTACAGGACACCCAAGAGACCCAGTACTTC.

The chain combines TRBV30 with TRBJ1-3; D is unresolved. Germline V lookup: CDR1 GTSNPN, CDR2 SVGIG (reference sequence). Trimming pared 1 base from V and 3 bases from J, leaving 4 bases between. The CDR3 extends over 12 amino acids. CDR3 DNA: TGTGCCTGGAGTGGAGTTGGAAACACCATATATTTT. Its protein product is CAWSGVGNTIYF.

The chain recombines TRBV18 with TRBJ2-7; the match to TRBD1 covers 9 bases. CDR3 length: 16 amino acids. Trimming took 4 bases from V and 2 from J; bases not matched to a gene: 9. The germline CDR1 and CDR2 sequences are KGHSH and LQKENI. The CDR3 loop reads CASSRTPGQGAYEQYF. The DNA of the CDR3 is TGTGCCAGCTCACGAACACCGGGACAGGGTGCCTACGAGCAGTACTTC. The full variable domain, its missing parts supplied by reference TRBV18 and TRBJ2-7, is NAGVMQNPRHLVRRRGQEARLRCSPMKGHSHVYWYRQLPEEGLKFMVYLQKENIIDESGMPKERFSAEFPKEGPSILRIQQVVRGDSAAYFCASSRTPGQGAYEQYFGPGTRLTVT.

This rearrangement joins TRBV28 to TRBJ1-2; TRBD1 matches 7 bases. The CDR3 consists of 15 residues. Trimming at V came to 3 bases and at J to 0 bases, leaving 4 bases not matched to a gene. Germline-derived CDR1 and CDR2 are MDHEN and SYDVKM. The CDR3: CASSFRDRPNYGYTF. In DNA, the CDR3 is TGTGCCAGCAGTTTTAGGGACAGACCTAACTATGGCTACACCTTC.

For the CDR3, the DNA is TGCGCCAGCAGTGACGGGACTAGCGGGGAAAACAATGAGCAGTTCTTC. Encoded protein: CASSDGTSGENNEQFF. The chain couples TRBV10-1 to TRBJ2-1, with 13 nucleotides matching TRBD2. V shed 3 bases and J 5 bases; nucleotides not matched to a gene: 4. The germline gives CDR1 WNHNN, CDR2 SYGVQD (reference sequence). The CDR3 sequence is 16 residues long.

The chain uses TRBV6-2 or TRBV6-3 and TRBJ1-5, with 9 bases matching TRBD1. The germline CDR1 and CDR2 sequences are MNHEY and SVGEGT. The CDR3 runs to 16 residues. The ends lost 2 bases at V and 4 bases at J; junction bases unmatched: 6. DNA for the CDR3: TGTGCCAGCAGTTACCGGACAGGGGTAAGGAATCAGCCCCAGCATTTT. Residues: CASSYRTGVRNQPQHF.

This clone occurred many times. The CDR3 sequence is CASSLQYNEQFF. The CDR3 nucleotides read TGTGCCAGCAGTTTACAGTACAATGAGCAGTTCTTC. The chain links TRBV28 to TRBJ2-1; D call uncertain. Germline V gene sequence: CDR1 MDHEN, CDR2 SYDVKM. The CDR3 has 12 amino acids. The V end was cut by 2 bases, the J end by 4 bases, with 3 bases between.

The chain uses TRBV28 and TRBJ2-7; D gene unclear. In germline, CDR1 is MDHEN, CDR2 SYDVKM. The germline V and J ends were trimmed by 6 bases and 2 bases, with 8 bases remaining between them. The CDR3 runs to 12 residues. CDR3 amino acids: CASSRDTYEQYF. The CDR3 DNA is TGTGCCAGCAGCCGAGACACCTACGAGCAGTACTTC.

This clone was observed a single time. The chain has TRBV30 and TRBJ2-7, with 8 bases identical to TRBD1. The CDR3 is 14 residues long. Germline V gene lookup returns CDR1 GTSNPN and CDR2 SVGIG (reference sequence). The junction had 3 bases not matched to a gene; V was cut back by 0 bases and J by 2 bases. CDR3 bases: TGTGCCTGGAGTGTGGAGGACAGGGCCTACGAGCAGTACTTC. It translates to CAWSVEDRAYEQYF.

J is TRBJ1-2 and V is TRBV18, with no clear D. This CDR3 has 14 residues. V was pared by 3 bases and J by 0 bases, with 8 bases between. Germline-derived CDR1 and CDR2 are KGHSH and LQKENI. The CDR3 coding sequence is TGTGCCAGCTCACCGGGCAGACCTAACTATGGCTACACCTTC. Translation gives CASSPGRPNYGYTF.

The CDR3 region has the DNA TGTGCCAGCAGCCAACTAGCGGGTGGGAGCTCCTACAATGAGCAGTTCTTC. It specifies CASSQLAGGSSYNEQFF. V usage is TRBV14 and J usage is TRBJ2-1; 8 bases map to TRBD2. This CDR3 spans 17 amino acids. Trimming removed 2 bases from V and 0 bases from J; junction bases left unmatched: 6. Germline CDR1 SGHDN, CDR2 FVKESK.

In DNA form, the CDR3 reads TGTGCCAGCAGCGTTCTGGCTAGCGGGAGCTCCTACGAGCAGTACTTC. Residues: CASSVLASGSSYEQYF. This chain uses TRBV11-2 with TRBJ2-7, with 10 bases fitting TRBD2. CDR1 is SGHAT, CDR2 FQNNGV, per germline. The CDR3 contains 16 residues. V lost 5 bases to trimming and J lost 0 bases; unmatched junction nucleotides: 7.

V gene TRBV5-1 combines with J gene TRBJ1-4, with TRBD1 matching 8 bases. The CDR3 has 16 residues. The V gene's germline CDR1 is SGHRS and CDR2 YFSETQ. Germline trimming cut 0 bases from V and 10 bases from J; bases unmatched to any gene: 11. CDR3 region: CASSLALSTGTGKLFF. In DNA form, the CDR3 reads TGCGCCAGCAGCTTGGCTTTATCAACAGGGACAGGAAAACTGTTTTTT.

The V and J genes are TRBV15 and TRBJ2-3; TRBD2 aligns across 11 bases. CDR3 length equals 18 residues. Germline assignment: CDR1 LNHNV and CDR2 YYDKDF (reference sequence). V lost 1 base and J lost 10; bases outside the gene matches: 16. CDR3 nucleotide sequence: TGTGCCACCAGCAGAGGCGTGTCTAGCGGGAGGTCCAAGCTGGCGCAGTATTTT. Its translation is CATSRGVSSGRSKLAQYF.